This T cell receptor (beta chain) was found in a study of T cell responses to AZD1222 COVID-19 vaccine. Study-level points and caveats: Females made up more of the donors, who were largely white British, and clonal diversity may have come out too low.

Notes on this clone: Antigen unknown.

The V segment lost 2 bases and the J segment 2 bases; nucleotides outside the gene matches: 9. CDR3 length: 17 amino acids. From germline, CDR1 is SGHTA and CDR2 FQGNSA. Using immunoSEQ multiplex PCR, the repertoire was profiled, and TCRdb retains in-frame clones only, with some absent. The data contain 100,000 or so clones, roughly 89% of them singletons. The origin of this receptor is an adult in good health. The specimen was peripheral blood, collected on day 0 of AZD1222 vaccination. The chain combines TRBV7-2 with TRBJ2-7; the match to TRBD2 covers 10 bases. This CDR3 reads CASSLSGLAGAPYEQYF. The CDR3 region has the DNA TGTGCCAGCAGCTTAAGTGGTCTAGCGGGGGCCCCCTACGAGCAGTACTTC.